The rows below give T cell receptor beta chains drawn from one sample of a study of post-analysis software for immune sequencing data. Via MiXCR, TCRdb re-called the PCR reads, giving one row per CDR3 protein. The sample holds hundreds of thousands of distinct CDR3 sequences; approximately 53% are singletons and the top ten take approximately 4.2%. Sequencing was carried out using blood. These receptors came from a girl aged 10-17 years with multiple sclerosis. Both conserved end residues are part of each CDR3. A D gene is named only where the DNA matches it firmly. Some rows have no size entry. The others give once, few or many, or a class for an expanded clone.

TRBV20-1	TRBJ2-3	few	.	TGCAGTGCTCACCGGGAGTCTGGGGCAGATACGCAGTATTTT	CSAHRESGADTQYF
TRBV29-1	TRBJ1-1	.	TRBD1	TGCAGCGGGGGACAGATGAACACTGAAGCTTTCTTT	CSGGQMNTEAFF
TRBV27	TRBJ2-7	few	.	TGTGCCAGCAGTTTGGGGACTCGCCCCTCCGGGCAGTACTTC	CASSLGTRPSGQYF
TRBV20-1	TRBJ2-3	many	TRBD1	TGCAGTGCTTCATCACAGGGGTACACAGATACGCAGTATTTT	CSASSQGYTDTQYF
TRBV5-1	TRBJ1-2	.	TRBD1	TGCGCCAGCAGCTTGGGCGACGGACAGGGTTCGGGAGGCTACACCTTC	CASSLGDGQGSGGYTF
TRBV15	TRBJ1-1	.	.	TGTGCCACCAGCAGAGCATCCCTAGGGGTTTTAGCTTTCTTT	CATSRASLGVLAFF
TRBV4-1	TRBJ2-4	.	.	TGCGCCAGCAGCCAAGACCGGGGTAACAAAAACATTCAGTACTTC	CASSQDRGNKNIQYF
TRBV5-5	TRBJ2-7	.	TRBD2	TGTGCCAGCAGCGCCGACGGTCCTAGCGGTACCTACGAGCAGTACTTC	CASSADGPSGTYEQYF
TRBV20-1	TRBJ2-7	.	.	TGCAGTGCTAGAGGGACAGCCCATTCTAGAGGGTACGAGCAGTACTTC	CSARGTAHSRGYEQYF
TRBV12-5	TRBJ2-7	.	TRBD1	TGTGCTAGTGGTTGGCAGGGGGACCACGAGCAGTACTTC	CASGWQGDHEQYF
TRBV14	TRBJ2-7	.	.	TGTGCCAGCAGCCAAGGGGAACCCTCGGTGCAGTACTTC	CASSQGEPSVQYF
TRBV9	TRBJ1-6	.	.	TGTGCCAGCAGCGTAGTGGGGTCACCCCTCCACTTT	CASSVVGSPLHF
TRBV7-2	TRBJ1-1	few	.	TGTGCCAGCAGCTTAGCGAAGGGGAGCGTTTGGACTGAAGCTTTCTTT	CASSLAKGSVWTEAFF
TRBV29-1	TRBJ2-7	.	.	TGCAGCGTTGTAAAGGGAGGTTGGAACGAGCAGTACTTC	CSVVKGGWNEQYF
TRBV24-1	TRBJ2-1	once	TRBD2	TGTGCCACCAGTGATGGGGGACTAGCCGGCGTAGGGCAGTTCTTC	CATSDGGLAGVGQFF
TRBV4-2	TRBJ2-7	few	.	TGTGCCAGCAGCCAAGATTTGGCCCTTTCCTACGAGCAGTACTTC	CASSQDLALSYEQYF
TRBV27	TRBJ1-1	.	.	TGTGCCAGTAGTTTATCGGGGGCTTTGAACACTGAAGCTTTCTTT	CASSLSGALNTEAFF
TRBV10-3	TRBJ1-2	.	TRBD1	TGTGCCATCAGTGAGACCGGGACAGGGTGGGAGAACTATGGCTACACCTTC	CAISETGTGWENYGYTF
TRBV7-6	TRBJ2-5	.	TRBD2	TGTGCCAGCAGCCAAGGGACTACCCGGTTGGCCCAGTACTTC	CASSQGTTRLAQYF
TRBV20-1	TRBJ2-5	.	.	TGCAGTGCTAGTCCTTTTACGGGAGCCAGAGAGACCCAGTACTTC	CSASPFTGARETQYF
TRBV6-1	TRBJ2-3	.	.	TGTGCCAGCAGTGAAATGCAGGGAGCCACAGATACGCAGTATTTT	CASSEMQGATDTQYF
TRBV20-1	TRBJ2-5	.	TRBD2	TGCAGTGCTAGAGGTCCACTAAGCGGGGGGGGCCAAGAGACCCAGTACTTC	CSARGPLSGGGQETQYF
TRBV29-1	TRBJ2-1	few	.	TGCAGCGTTGTTACAACCCGAACCTGGGGCAATGAGCAGTTCTTC	CSVVTTRTWGNEQFF
TRBV9	TRBJ2-3	few	.	TGTGCCAGCACTCAAGCCACCTATGGGGATACGCAGTATTTT	CASTQATYGDTQYF
TRBV5-1	TRBJ2-3	few	TRBD1	TGCGCCAGCGGCGGACAGGTCAGCACAGATACGCAGTATTTT	CASGGQVSTDTQYF
TRBV15	TRBJ2-5	.	TRBD1	TGTGCCACCAGCAGAGATCGGGGGACAGGCCCCCAAGAGACCCAGTACTTC	CATSRDRGTGPQETQYF
TRBV12-3/TRBV12-4	TRBJ2-4	.	.	TGTGCCAGCAGTCCCCCTTGGACGGGGGAGCAGTACTTC	CASSPPWTGEQYF
TRBV29-1	TRBJ1-1	.	TRBD1	TGCAGCGTTAAGGACAGGGGTGGGTACACTGAAGCTTTCTTT	CSVKDRGGYTEAFF
TRBV7-6	TRBJ2-6	few	.	TGTGCCAGCAGCTTAGCGTCCCTTGTTGCCTCTGGGGCCAACGTCCTGACTTTC	CASSLASLVASGANVLTF
TRBV2	TRBJ1-1	.	.	TGTGCCAGCACTATAACTGGGACAAAGAACACTGAAGCTTTCTTT	CASTITGTKNTEAFF
TRBV12-3/TRBV12-4	TRBJ2-3	few	TRBD2	TGTGCCAGCAGTTTTAGTACGACTAGCGAACTTTACGATACGCAGTATTTT	CASSFSTTSELYDTQYF
TRBV7-2	TRBJ1-2	.	.	TGTGCCAGCAGCTTTGGGGGTGTAGCTAACTATGGCTACACCTTC	CASSFGGVANYGYTF
TRBV6-6	TRBJ2-7	.	.	TGTGCCAGCAGTTACTTCCGAGGCGACGAGCAGTACTTC	CASSYFRGDEQYF
TRBV9	TRBJ2-7	few	TRBD1	TGTGCCAGCAGCCCCCAGACAGGGTACGAGCAGTACTTC	CASSPQTGYEQYF
TRBV6-5	TRBJ1-2	.	TRBD1	TGTGCCAGCACAAGACAGGGAAACTATGGCTACACCTTC	CASTRQGNYGYTF
TRBV7-6	TRBJ2-1	.	.	TGTGCCAGCAGCCCGGACAGGACTAGCTCCTACAATGAGCAGTTCTTC	CASSPDRTSSYNEQFF
TRBV5-1	TRBJ2-7	.	.	TGCGCCAGCAGCTTACGGAGGTGGGGGGCCGGGTACGAGCAGTACTTC	CASSLRRWGAGYEQYF
TRBV5-1	TRBJ2-3	few	TRBD2	TGCGCCAGCAGCTTGGTGTCTAGCGGACGCACAGATACGCAGTATTTT	CASSLVSSGRTDTQYF
TRBV14	TRBJ2-7	.	TRBD2	TGTGCCAGCAGCTTATGGACTAGCTACGAGCAGTACTTC	CASSLWTSYEQYF
TRBV9	TRBJ2-1	.	TRBD1	TGTGCCAGCAGCCCCGGGACAGAAAAGCGGGAGCAGTTCTTC	CASSPGTEKREQFF
TRBV7-3	TRBJ2-1	.	TRBD2	TGTGCCAGCAGAAAGACTAGCGGGAGCAATGAGCAGTTCTTC	CASRKTSGSNEQFF
TRBV27	TRBJ2-1	.	TRBD2	TGTGCCAGCAGTGATACCTTGGGACTACCGACAATGAAGGAGCAGTTCTTC	CASSDTLGLPTMKEQFF
TRBV7-3	TRBJ2-1	.	TRBD1	TGTGCCAGCAGCGCCGCCGGGACAGGGGGATATGAGCAGTTCTTC	CASSAAGTGGYEQFF
TRBV5-5	TRBJ1-2	few	.	TGTGCCAGCACCGTAGGAGGGGCAGTTAACTATGGCTACACCTTC	CASTVGGAVNYGYTF
TRBV30	TRBJ2-7	few	TRBD2	TGTGCCTGGACTAGCGGCGGTAGCTCCTACGAGCAGTACTTC	CAWTSGGSSYEQYF
TRBV28	TRBJ2-4	few	.	TGTGCCAGCTCATCTGGCGGCAGCAAGGAGCAGTACTTC	CASSSGGSKEQYF
TRBV2	TRBJ2-2	.	.	TGTGCCAGCAGTTTGCAGGGAGGTGACACCGGGGAGCTGTTTTTT	CASSLQGGDTGELFF
TRBV9	TRBJ2-3	.	.	TGTGCCAGCAGCAAAACAAGGCGGGATACGCAGTATTTT	CASSKTRRDTQYF
TRBV3-1	TRBJ2-4	.	.	TGTGCCAGCAGCCAAGATTCCCGGGGCCAAAACATTCAGTACTTC	CASSQDSRGQNIQYF
TRBV6-5	TRBJ2-4	.	.	TGTGCCAGCAGTGACGACAGAGCCAAAAACATTCAGTACTTC	CASSDDRAKNIQYF
TRBV20-1	TRBJ2-5	few	.	TGCAGTGCTAGTGAGGCGGCTCTAGAGACCCAGTACTTC	CSASEAALETQYF
TRBV20-1	TRBJ2-1	few	TRBD2	TGCAGTGCTAGGGTCTCGGCGGGGGGACTCAATGAGCAGTTCTTC	CSARVSAGGLNEQFF
TRBV11-2	TRBJ2-2	.	.	TGTGCCAGCAGCCCTAGTTTATCGGCGCTGTTTTTT	CASSPSLSALFF
TRBV4-2	TRBJ2-7	.	.	TGTGCCAGCAGCAGGGGGGAGGGAAAGGGGCCGGGGACCTACGAGCAGTACTTC	CASSRGEGKGPGTYEQYF
TRBV5-1	TRBJ2-7	few	TRBD1	TGCGCCAGCAGTTCTCCCCTTCTCCGGGACAGGGGGGAATACGAGCAGTACTTC	CASSSPLLRDRGEYEQYF
TRBV12-3/TRBV12-4	TRBJ1-5	.	TRBD1	TGTGCCAGCAGTTCCCTCGGCTCCCGGACAGGTCGACAGCCCCAGCATTTT	CASSSLGSRTGRQPQHF
TRBV3-1	TRBJ2-4	.	TRBD1	TGTGCCAGCAGCCAAGATTCGGGACAGGGTCGTGAGCAGTACTTC	CASSQDSGQGREQYF
TRBV9	TRBJ2-5	.	.	TGTGCCAGCAGCGAGGCGCTGGGGGCAGGAAAACGTCAAGAGACCCAGTACTTC	CASSEALGAGKRQETQYF
TRBV20-1	TRBJ2-5	.	TRBD1	TGCAGTGCTATTGGGACAGGGGAAGAGACCCAGTACTTC	CSAIGTGEETQYF
TRBV29-1	TRBJ2-5	.	.	TGCAGCGTTGAAGATCGGGGAGGAGGGATGGAGACCCAGTACTTC	CSVEDRGGGMETQYF